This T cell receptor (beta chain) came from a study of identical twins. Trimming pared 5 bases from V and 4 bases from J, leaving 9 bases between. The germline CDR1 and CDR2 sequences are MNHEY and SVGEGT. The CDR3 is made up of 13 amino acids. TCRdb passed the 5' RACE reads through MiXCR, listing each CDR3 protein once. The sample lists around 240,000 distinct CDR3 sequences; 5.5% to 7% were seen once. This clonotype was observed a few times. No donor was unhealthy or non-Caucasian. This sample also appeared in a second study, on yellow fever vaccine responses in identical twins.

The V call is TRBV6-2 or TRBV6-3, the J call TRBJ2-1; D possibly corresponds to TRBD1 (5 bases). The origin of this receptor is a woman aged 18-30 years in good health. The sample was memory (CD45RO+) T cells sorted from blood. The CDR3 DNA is TGTGCCAGCAGTACGGACACTTACAATGAGCAGTTCTTC. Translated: CASSTDTYNEQFF.